These T cell receptor beta chains were read from a single sample in a study of T cell responses to AZD1222 COVID-19 vaccine. Assay: immunoSEQ multiplex PCR; the TCRdb copy retains only in-frame clones and omits some. The table records over 150,000 clones, about nine tenths of them present only once. The sample was peripheral blood, taken on day 0 of AZD1222 vaccination. The receptors were gathered from an adult in good health. Each CDR3 is given with its conserved first and last residue. A D gene is named only where the DNA matches it firmly.

CDR3 length: 15; D gene: TRBD2; V gene: TRBV19; CDR3 protein: CASSLTSGSTNEQFF
CDR3 length: 13; D gene: -; V gene: TRBV18; CDR3 protein: CASSLDQGTEAFF
CDR3 length: 14; D gene: -; V gene: TRBV10-3; CDR3 protein: CAITVGGSYYGYTF
CDR3 length: 16; D gene: TRBD1; V gene: TRBV3-1/TRBV3-2; CDR3 protein: CASSPTGASGANVLTF
CDR3 length: 13; D gene: -; V gene: TRBV30; CDR3 protein: CAWTRTVYNEQFF
CDR3 length: 14; D gene: -; V gene: TRBV5-4; CDR3 protein: CASSGRGRVYEQYF
CDR3 length: 17; D gene: TRBD1; V gene: TRBV7-9; CDR3 protein: CASSFPGQLNRQETQYF
CDR3 length: 13; D gene: -; V gene: TRBV30; CDR3 protein: CAWGAGPNYEQYF
CDR3 length: 16; D gene: -; V gene: TRBV11-3; CDR3 protein: CASSPGMRIDPGELFF
CDR3 length: 15; D gene: TRBD1; V gene: TRBV30; CDR3 protein: CAWSPTTGKATEAFF
CDR3 length: 13; D gene: -; V gene: TRBV7-3; CDR3 protein: CASSLDRREPQYF
CDR3 length: 16; D gene: TRBD2; V gene: TRBV3-1/TRBV3-2; CDR3 protein: CASSQESGLARREQYF
CDR3 length: 16; D gene: TRBD1; V gene: TRBV4-1; CDR3 protein: CASSQVSQGGYYGYTF
CDR3 length: 13; D gene: -; V gene: TRBV7-2; CDR3 protein: CASSLVGGYEQYF
CDR3 length: 15; D gene: -; V gene: TRBV7-2; CDR3 protein: CASSSRWGTNQPQHF
CDR3 length: 11; D gene: -; V gene: TRBV6-5; CDR3 protein: CASEWGLEAFF
CDR3 length: 17; D gene: -; V gene: TRBV11-2; CDR3 protein: CASSLRSSSTGFYEQYF
CDR3 length: 15; D gene: TRBD1; V gene: TRBV6-5; CDR3 protein: CASSYRNRGQGEQFF
CDR3 length: 15; D gene: -; V gene: TRBV10-2; CDR3 protein: CASSEGYSSGNTIYF
CDR3 length: 15; D gene: -; V gene: TRBV28; CDR3 protein: CASSPGGAGGNTIYF
CDR3 length: 13; D gene: -; V gene: TRBV10-3; CDR3 protein: CATSPLVNTEAFF
CDR3 length: 13; D gene: -; V gene: TRBV30; CDR3 protein: CAWSRARNTEAFF
CDR3 length: 14; D gene: TRBD1; V gene: TRBV6-5; CDR3 protein: CASRMTGDNQPQHF
CDR3 length: 13; D gene: TRBD1; V gene: TRBV29-1; CDR3 protein: CSAAGTGYEKLFF
CDR3 length: 14; D gene: -; V gene: TRBV30; CDR3 protein: CAWIIYGTSTEAFF
CDR3 length: 15; D gene: -; V gene: TRBV2; CDR3 protein: CASSEEATLAHEQYF
CDR3 length: 15; D gene: TRBD1; V gene: TRBV9; CDR3 protein: CASSNRQGTGNTIYF
CDR3 length: 12; D gene: TRBD1; V gene: TRBV30; CDR3 protein: CAWSTGGWGYTF
CDR3 length: 14; D gene: -; V gene: TRBV5-4; CDR3 protein: CASSLSQYTDTQYF
CDR3 length: 14; D gene: TRBD1; V gene: TRBV5-1; CDR3 protein: CASTRQGAGTEAFF
CDR3 length: 13; D gene: -; V gene: TRBV11-2; CDR3 protein: CASRPSGSTEAFF
CDR3 length: 15; D gene: TRBD2; V gene: TRBV28; CDR3 protein: CASTGAGGAYNEQFF
CDR3 length: 13; D gene: -; V gene: TRBV2; CDR3 protein: CASSVQGSQPQHF
CDR3 length: 13; D gene: TRBD1; V gene: TRBV6-5; CDR3 protein: CASSYDRVPGYTF
CDR3 length: 17; D gene: TRBD2; V gene: TRBV7-2; CDR3 protein: CASSLTATSGRAYEQYF
CDR3 length: 13; D gene: -; V gene: TRBV6-5; CDR3 protein: CASSRVRARRAFF
CDR3 length: 14; D gene: TRBD1; V gene: TRBV28; CDR3 protein: CASSLGSGGYGYTF
CDR3 length: 14; D gene: TRBD2; V gene: TRBV7-2; CDR3 protein: CASSQAGVGGELFF
CDR3 length: 13; D gene: TRBD2; V gene: TRBV29-1; CDR3 protein: CSVGSGRFYEQYF
CDR3 length: 14; D gene: -; V gene: TRBV18; CDR3 protein: CASSTPTGKGEQFF
CDR3 length: 18; D gene: TRBD2; V gene: TRBV19; CDR3 protein: CASSIGIGGAGLQETQYF
CDR3 length: 14; D gene: -; V gene: TRBV6-5; CDR3 protein: CASRLQGFNEKLFF
CDR3 length: 15; D gene: -; V gene: TRBV7-9; CDR3 protein: CASSKTGTTDSGYTF
CDR3 length: 15; D gene: TRBD1; V gene: TRBV7-9; CDR3 protein: CASSSTGGAWETQYF
CDR3 length: 16; D gene: TRBD1; V gene: TRBV7-9; CDR3 protein: CASRSGQGESMTGYTF
CDR3 length: 13; D gene: -; V gene: TRBV4-2; CDR3 protein: CASSQEPQNGYTF
CDR3 length: 15; D gene: TRBD2; V gene: TRBV27; CDR3 protein: CASSLSGGGSYEQYF
CDR3 length: 14; D gene: -; V gene: TRBV10-2; CDR3 protein: CASSLGTTNEKLFF
CDR3 length: 12; D gene: -; V gene: TRBV11-2; CDR3 protein: CASSLVESEQYF
CDR3 length: 15; D gene: -; V gene: TRBV5-1; CDR3 protein: CASSLAAGLNYGYTF
CDR3 length: 18; D gene: -; V gene: TRBV7-8; CDR3 protein: CASKTQGGSGITTDTQYF
CDR3 length: 18; D gene: -; V gene: TRBV7-8; CDR3 protein: CASTRRGLARANTGELFF
CDR3 length: 16; D gene: TRBD1; V gene: TRBV9; CDR3 protein: CASSARQGKNYNEQFF
CDR3 length: 16; D gene: TRBD2; V gene: TRBV6-6; CDR3 protein: CASRSRLAGGPYEQYF
CDR3 length: 19; D gene: -; V gene: TRBV19; CDR3 protein: CASIGGRGGPPLSNTEAFF